This T cell receptor (beta chain) was captured by sequencing in a study of cytomegalovirus exposure and HLA in healthy donors. PCR primers comprised 60 Vbeta and 13 Jbeta primers. Using immunoSEQ multiplex PCR, the repertoire was profiled, and TCRdb retains in-frame clones only, with some absent. This sample has tens of thousands of clones, with 81% found just once. V was pared by 3 bases and J by 0 bases, with 8 bases between. Germline V gene data show CDR1 as SNHLY and CDR2 as FYNNEI. This CDR3 spans 14 amino acids. This TCR derives from a girl aged 2 to 10 in good health and CMV-seropositive. The rearrangement links TRBV2 to TRBJ1-1; TRBD1 is a possible D gene (5 bases). Sequencing was performed on PBMCs. The CDR3 loop reads CASSEGGVNTEAFF. The CDR3 coding sequence is TGTGCCAGCAGTGAGGGGGGGGTGAACACTGAAGCTTTCTTT.